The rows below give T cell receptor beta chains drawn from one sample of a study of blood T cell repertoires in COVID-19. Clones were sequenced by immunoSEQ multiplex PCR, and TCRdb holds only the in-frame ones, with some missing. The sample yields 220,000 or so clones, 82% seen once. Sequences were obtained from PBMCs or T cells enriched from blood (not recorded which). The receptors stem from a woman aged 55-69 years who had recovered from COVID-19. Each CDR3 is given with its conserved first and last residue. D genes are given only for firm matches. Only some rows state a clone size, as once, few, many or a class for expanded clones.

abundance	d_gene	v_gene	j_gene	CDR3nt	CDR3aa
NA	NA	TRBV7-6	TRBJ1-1	TGTGCCAGCAGCTTAGATGAGGAGAACACTGAAGCTTTCTTT	CASSLDEENTEAFF
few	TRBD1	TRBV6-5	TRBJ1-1	TGTGCCAGCAGCTCTCCGATCGGGACAGCTGAAGCTTTCTTT	CASSSPIGTAEAFF
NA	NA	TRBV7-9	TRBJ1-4	TGTGCCAGCAGCTCCGACAGGTCTGGGGAAAAACTGTTTTTT	CASSSDRSGEKLFF
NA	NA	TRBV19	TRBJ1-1	TGTGCCAGTAGACCCCGCGCCGGGGGGGAAAACACTGAAGCTTTCTTT	CASRPRAGGENTEAFF
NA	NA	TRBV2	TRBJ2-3	TGTGCCAGCAGCAAAAGTGTCGGGGTTCTGGATACGCAGTATTTT	CASSKSVGVLDTQYF
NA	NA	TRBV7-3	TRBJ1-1	TGTGCCAGCAGAAGACAGAACACTGAAGCTTTCTTT	CASRRQNTEAFF
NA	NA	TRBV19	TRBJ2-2	TGTGCCAGTAGTACCACAGGGAGCACCGGGGAGCTGTTTTTT	CASSTTGSTGELFF
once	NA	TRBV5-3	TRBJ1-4	TGTGCCAGAAGCACCTTGTGGAGAGACACTAATGAAAAACTGTTTTTT	CARSTLWRDTNEKLFF
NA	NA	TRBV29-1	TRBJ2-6	TGCAGCGTTGAAGATGACCACTACACTGGGGCCAACGTCCTGACTTTC	CSVEDDHYTGANVLTF
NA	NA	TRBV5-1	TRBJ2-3	TGCGCCAGCAGCTTGAGGTCTAGCGGCACAGATACGCAGTATTTT	CASSLRSSGTDTQYF
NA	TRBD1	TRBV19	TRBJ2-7	TGTGCCAGTAGTAGGGACAGGGCCTCCTACGAGCAGTACTTC	CASSRDRASYEQYF
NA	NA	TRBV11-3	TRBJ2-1	TGTGCCAGCAGCTTAGTTAAAGGGGGTGAGCAGTTCTTC	CASSLVKGGEQFF